Below, one T cell receptor (beta chain) is given with its context. The sample originates from a study of blood T cell repertoires in COVID-19. The overall study: PBMCs, B-cell-depleted T cells, or T cells provided the cDNA or gDNA that made up the material.

As handled by the study authors: For nucleated cells, counts were estimated from reference gene primer amplification. Repertoires were generated with immunoSEQ multiplex PCR, while TCRdb's copy carries only in-frame clones and drops some. The V and J calls and clone size are taken from that table; D and trimming were inferred from the DNA. The table lists about 350,000 clones, almost 90% of them singletons. The CDR3 is made up of 15 amino acids. V was pared by 2 bases and J by 6 bases, with 9 bases of the junction left unmatched. Per germline, CDR1 MNHNS and CDR2 SASEGT. The Seattle patients, enrolled during active infection, were followed longitudinally.

Sequenced sample: peripheral blood. The chain joins TRBV6-1 to TRBJ1-2; 7 bases align to TRBD1. The sequence came from a woman between 70 and 85 years old with COVID-19, enrolled during active disease. CDR3 sequence: CASSEFTGEGDGYTF. The CDR3 DNA is TGTGCCAGCAGTGAATTCACAGGGGAAGGCGATGGCTACACCTTC.